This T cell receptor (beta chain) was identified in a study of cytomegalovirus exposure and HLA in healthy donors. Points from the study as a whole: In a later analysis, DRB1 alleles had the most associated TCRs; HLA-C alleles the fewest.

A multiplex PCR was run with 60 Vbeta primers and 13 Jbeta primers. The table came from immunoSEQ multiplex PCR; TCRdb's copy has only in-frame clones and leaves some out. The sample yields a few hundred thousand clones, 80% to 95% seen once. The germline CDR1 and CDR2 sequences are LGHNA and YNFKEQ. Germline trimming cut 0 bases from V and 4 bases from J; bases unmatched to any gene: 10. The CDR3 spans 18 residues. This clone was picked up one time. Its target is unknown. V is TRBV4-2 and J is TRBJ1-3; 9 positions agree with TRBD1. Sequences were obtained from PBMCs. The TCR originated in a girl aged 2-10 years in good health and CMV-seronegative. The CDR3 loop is CASSQDYMGQGAGNTIYF. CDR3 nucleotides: TGTGCCAGCAGCCAAGATTACATGGGACAGGGCGCAGGAAACACCATATATTTT.